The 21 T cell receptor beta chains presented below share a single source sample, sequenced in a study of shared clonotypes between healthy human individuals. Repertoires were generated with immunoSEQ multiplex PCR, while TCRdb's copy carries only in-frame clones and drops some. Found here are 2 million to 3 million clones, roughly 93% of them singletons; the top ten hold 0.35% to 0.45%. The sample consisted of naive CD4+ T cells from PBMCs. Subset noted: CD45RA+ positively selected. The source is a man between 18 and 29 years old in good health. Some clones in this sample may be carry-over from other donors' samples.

CDR3 region: CASSQGARGNTIYF. The CDR3 coding sequence is TGTGCCAGCAGTCAGGGGGCGCGCGGAAACACCATATATTTT. The chain uses TRBV6-5 and TRBJ1-3; 8 bases match TRBD1. The length of the CDR3 is 14 residues. Germline lookup yields CDR1 MNHEY and CDR2 SVGAGI. Trimming cost V 5 bases and J 4 bases; bases outside gene matches: 4.

CDR3 residues: CASSSSPGLASDTQYF. The CDR3, as DNA: TGTGCCAGCAGCTCTTCACCGGGACTAGCATCAGATACGCAGTATTTT. The genes are TRBV11-2 and TRBJ2-3, with TRBD2 matching over 9 bases. CDR3 length: 16 amino acids. Losses at the gene ends were 4 bases for V and 4 bases for J; bases not matched to a gene: 9. CDR1 and CDR2 from the germline V gene are SGHAT and FQNNGV.

CDR3 sequence reads: CAIMNQSSDYGYTF. CDR3 bases: TGTGCCATCATGAATCAGAGTTCGGATTATGGCTACACCTTC. The rearrangement uses TRBV10-3 and TRBJ1-2; D is ambiguous. V gave up 7 bases and J gave up 5 bases, with 17 bases separating them. CDR3 length: 14 residues. Germline V gene lookup returns CDR1 ENHRY and CDR2 SYGVKD.

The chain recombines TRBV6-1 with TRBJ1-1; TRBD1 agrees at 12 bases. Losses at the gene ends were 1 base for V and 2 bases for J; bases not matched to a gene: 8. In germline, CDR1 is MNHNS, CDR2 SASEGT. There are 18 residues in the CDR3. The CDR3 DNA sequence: TGTGCCAGCAGTGAAGGGTTGTATGGGACAGGGGGCAACACTGAAGCTTTCTTT. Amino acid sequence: CASSEGLYGTGGNTEAFF.

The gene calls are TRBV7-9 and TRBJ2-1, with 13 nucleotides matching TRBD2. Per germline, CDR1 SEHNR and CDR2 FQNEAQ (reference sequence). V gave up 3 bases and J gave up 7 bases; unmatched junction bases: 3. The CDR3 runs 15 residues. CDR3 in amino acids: CASSFQGLAGNEQFF. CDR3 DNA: TGTGCCAGCAGCTTCCAGGGACTAGCGGGAAATGAGCAGTTCTTC.

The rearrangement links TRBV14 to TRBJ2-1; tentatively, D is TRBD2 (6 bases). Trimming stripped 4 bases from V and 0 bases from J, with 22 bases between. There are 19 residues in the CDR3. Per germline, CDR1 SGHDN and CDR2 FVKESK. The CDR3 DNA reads TGTGCCAGCAGCCTAGAGGGGTTTAGGCGGGGAAGCTCCTACAATGAGCAGTTCTTC. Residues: CASSLEGFRRGSSYNEQFF. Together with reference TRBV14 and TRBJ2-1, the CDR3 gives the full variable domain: EAGVTQFPSHSVIEKGQTVTLRCDPISGHDNLYWYRRVMGKEIKFLLHFVKESKQDESGMPNNRFLAERTGGTYSTLKVQPAELEDSGVYFCASSLEGFRRGSSYNEQFFGPGTRLTVL.

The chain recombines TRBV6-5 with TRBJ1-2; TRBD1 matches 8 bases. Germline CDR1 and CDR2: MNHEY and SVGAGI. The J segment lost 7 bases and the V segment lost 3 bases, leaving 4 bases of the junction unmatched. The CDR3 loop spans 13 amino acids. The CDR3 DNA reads TGTGCCAGCAGTTATTCAGGGGGCAGTGGCTACACCTTC. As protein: CASSYSGGSGYTF.

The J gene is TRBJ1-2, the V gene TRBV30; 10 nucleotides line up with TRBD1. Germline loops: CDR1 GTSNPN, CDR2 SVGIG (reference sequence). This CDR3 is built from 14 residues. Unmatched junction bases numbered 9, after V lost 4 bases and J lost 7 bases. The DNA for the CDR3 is TGTGCCTGGACCGTAGACAGGGGGCTCGGTGGCTACACCTTC. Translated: CAWTVDRGLGGYTF.

DNA of the CDR3: TGCGCCAGCAGCCAAGTCCCCGGGGTTACTAATGAAAAACTGTTTTTT. It translates to CASSQVPGVTNEKLFF. The chain has TRBV4-1 and TRBJ1-4; D call uncertain. CDR1 and CDR2 from the germline V gene are MGHRA and YSYEKL. The CDR3 is 16 amino acids. V was trimmed by 1 base and J by 2 bases, leaving 11 bases between them.

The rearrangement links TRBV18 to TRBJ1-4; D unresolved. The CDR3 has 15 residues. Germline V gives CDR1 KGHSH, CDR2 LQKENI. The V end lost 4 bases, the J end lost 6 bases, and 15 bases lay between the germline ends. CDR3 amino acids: CASSRDMGSDEKLFF. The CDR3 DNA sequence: TGTGCCAGCTCACGTGACATGGGGTCGGATGAAAAACTGTTTTTT.

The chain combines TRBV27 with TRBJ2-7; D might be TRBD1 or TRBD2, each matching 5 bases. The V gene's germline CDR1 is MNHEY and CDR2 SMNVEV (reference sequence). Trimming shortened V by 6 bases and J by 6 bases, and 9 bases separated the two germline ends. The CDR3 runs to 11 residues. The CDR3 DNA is TGTGCCAGCAGGGGGACGGGCGAGCAGTACTTC. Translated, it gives CASRGTGEQYF.

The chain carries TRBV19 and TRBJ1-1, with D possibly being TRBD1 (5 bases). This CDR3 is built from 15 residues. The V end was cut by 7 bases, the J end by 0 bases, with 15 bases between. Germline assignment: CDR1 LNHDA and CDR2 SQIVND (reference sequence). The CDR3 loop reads CASTLEGSLNTEAFF. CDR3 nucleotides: TGTGCCAGTACGTTAGAGGGGTCCTTGAACACTGAAGCTTTCTTT.

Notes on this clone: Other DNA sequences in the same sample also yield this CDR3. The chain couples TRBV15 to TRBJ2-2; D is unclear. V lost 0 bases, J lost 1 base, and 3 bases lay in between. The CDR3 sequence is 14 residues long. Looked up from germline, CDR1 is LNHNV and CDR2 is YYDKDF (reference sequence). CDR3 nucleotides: TGTGCCACCAGCAGAGACCGGAACACCGGGGAGCTGTTTTTT. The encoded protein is CATSRDRNTGELFF.

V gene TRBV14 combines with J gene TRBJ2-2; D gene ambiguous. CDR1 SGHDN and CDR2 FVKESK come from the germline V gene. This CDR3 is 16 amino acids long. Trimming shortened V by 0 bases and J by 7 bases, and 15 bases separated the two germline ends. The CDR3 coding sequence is TGTGCCAGCAGCCAAGAGGCCCGAAATATTCTCGGGGAGCTGTTTTTT. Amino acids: CASSQEARNILGELFF.

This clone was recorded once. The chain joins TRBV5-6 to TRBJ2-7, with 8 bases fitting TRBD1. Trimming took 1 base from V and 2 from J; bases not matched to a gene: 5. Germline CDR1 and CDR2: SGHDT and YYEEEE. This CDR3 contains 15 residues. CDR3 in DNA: TGTGCCAGCAGCTTGTCAGGGGGCCCACCCTACGAGCAGTACTTC. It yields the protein CASSLSGGPPYEQYF.

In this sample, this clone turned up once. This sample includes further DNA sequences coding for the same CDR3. CDR3 nucleotides: TGCGCCAGCAGCTTGGAAGCGGGAGGACCAGAGACCCAGTACTTC. This translates into CASSLEAGGPETQYF. The chain has TRBV5-1 and TRBJ2-5, with 9 bases fitting TRBD2. Germline CDR1 and CDR2: SGHRS and YFSETQ. Trimming cost V 0 bases and J 4 bases; bases outside gene matches: 4. CDR3 length: 15 residues. Variable domain in full (rest from reference TRBV5-1 and TRBJ2-5): KAGVTQTPRYLIKTRGQQVTLSCSPISGHRSVSWYQQTPGQGLQFLFEYFSETQRNKGNFPGRFSGRQFSNSRSEMNVSTLELGDSALYLCASSLEAGGPETQYFGPGTRLLVL.

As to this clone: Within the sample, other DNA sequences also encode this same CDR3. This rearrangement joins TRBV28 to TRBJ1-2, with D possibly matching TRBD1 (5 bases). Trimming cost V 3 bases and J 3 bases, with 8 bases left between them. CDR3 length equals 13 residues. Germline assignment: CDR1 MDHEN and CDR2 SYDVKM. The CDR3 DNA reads TGTGCCAGCAGTTTGAGCAGGGACTATGGCTACACCTTC. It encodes CASSLSRDYGYTF.

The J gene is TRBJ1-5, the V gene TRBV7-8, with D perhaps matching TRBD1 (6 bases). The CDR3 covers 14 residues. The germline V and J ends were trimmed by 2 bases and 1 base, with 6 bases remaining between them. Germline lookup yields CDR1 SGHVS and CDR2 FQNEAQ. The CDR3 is CASSLQGSNQPQHF. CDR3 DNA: TGTGCCAGCAGCTTACAGGGGAGCAATCAGCCCCAGCATTTT.

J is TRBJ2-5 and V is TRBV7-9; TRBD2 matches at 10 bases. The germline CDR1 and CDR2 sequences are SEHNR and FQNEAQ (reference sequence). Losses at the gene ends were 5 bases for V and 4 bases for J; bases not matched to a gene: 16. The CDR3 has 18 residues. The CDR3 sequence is CASSPDGWASGSGETQYF. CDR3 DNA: TGTGCCAGCAGCCCCGACGGATGGGCTAGCGGGAGTGGAGAGACCCAGTACTTC.

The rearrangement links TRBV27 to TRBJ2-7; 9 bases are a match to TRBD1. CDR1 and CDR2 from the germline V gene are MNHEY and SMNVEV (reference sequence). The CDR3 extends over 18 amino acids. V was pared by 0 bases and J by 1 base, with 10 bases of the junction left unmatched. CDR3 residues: CASSLSGQGGFPSYEQYF. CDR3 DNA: TGTGCCAGCAGTTTATCGGGACAGGGTGGCTTTCCATCCTACGAGCAGTACTTC.

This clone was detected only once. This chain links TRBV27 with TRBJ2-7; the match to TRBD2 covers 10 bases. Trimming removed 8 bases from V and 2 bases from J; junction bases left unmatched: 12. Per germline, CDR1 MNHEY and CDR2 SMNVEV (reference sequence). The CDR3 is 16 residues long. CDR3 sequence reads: CASFMGGAGGTYEQYF. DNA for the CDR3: TGTGCCAGCTTCATGGGGGGAGCGGGAGGGACCTACGAGCAGTACTTC.